This TCR beta chain was observed in a study of shared clonotypes between healthy human individuals. Study observations and caveats: It was expected that sequencing depth would affect clonotype sharing among donors.

Concerning this clone itself: The antigen remains undetermined.

CD45RO-negative, CCR7-positively selected cells formed the naive CD8 fraction, excluding terminally differentiated effector memory CD45RA+ cells. The healthy adult donors were HIV-negative and reported no recent acute infections or vaccinations. Every subset's genomic DNA went evenly onto several immunoSEQ plates. Clones were sequenced by immunoSEQ multiplex PCR, and TCRdb holds only the in-frame ones, with some missing. The profile covers about 2.1 million clones, with roughly 95% appearing a single time and approximately 1.6% taken by the ten largest. Specimen: naive CD8+ T cells from PBMCs. The sequence came from a man aged 18 to 29 in good health. Some clones in this sample may be carry-over from other donors' samples.

DNA for the CDR3: TGTGCCAGCAGCCACCTCGGACAGGGGGCGTGGTACGAGCAGTACTTC. This translates into CASSHLGQGAWYEQYF. The rearrangement joins TRBV14 to TRBJ2-7, with TRBD1 matching 11 bases. Germline V lookup: CDR1 SGHDN, CDR2 FVKESK. This CDR3 is 16 amino acids long. Germline trimming cut 3 bases from V and 4 bases from J; bases unmatched to any gene: 8.